Shown below are 9 T cell receptor beta chains from a single sample sequenced in a study of T cell changes during pregnancy in multiple sclerosis. Generated by immunoSEQ multiplex PCR, the TCRdb table keeps only in-frame clones and is missing some. The sample yields roughly 40,000 clones, under 95% seen once. Sample: CD8+ T cells from peripheral blood mononuclear cells, taken in the first trimester of pregnancy. These receptor sequences come from a female donor with multiple sclerosis, enrolled in a pregnancy study.

This rearrangement joins TRBV13 to TRBJ2-2; 12 positions agree with TRBD1. Per the germline V gene, CDR1 is PRHDT and CDR2 is FYEKMQ (reference sequence). The V segment lost 2 bases and the J segment 6 bases; nucleotides outside the gene matches: 4. This CDR3 region has 16 residues. The CDR3 bases are TGTGCCAGCAGCTTAAGGGACAGGGGGCCTGCCGGGGAGCTGTTTTTT. As protein: CASSLRDRGPAGELFF.

The rearrangement links TRBV6-5 to TRBJ1-4, with 8 bases lining up with TRBD1. Losses at the gene ends were 5 bases for V and 8 bases for J; bases not matched to a gene: 10. The germline CDR1 and CDR2 sequences are MNHEY and SVGAGI. The length of the CDR3 is 15 residues. The CDR3 here is CASSPDRGGPEKLFF. For the CDR3, the DNA is TGTGCCAGCAGTCCAGACAGGGGAGGTCCCGAAAAACTGTTTTTT.

This CDR3 is CASSLSDNTQYF. The CDR3 nucleotides read TGTGCCAGCAGCTTATCAGATAATACGCAGTATTTT. The chain uses TRBV7-9 and TRBJ2-3; D ambiguous. CDR1 and CDR2 from the germline V gene are SEHNR and FQNEAQ (reference sequence). There are 12 residues in the CDR3. V was clipped by 2 bases and J by 7 bases, with 7 bases between them.

The chain joins TRBV6-5 to TRBJ2-2; D is possibly TRBD1 (6 bases). Trimming removed 7 bases at V and 5 bases at J, with 11 bases between. Germline V gene sequence: CDR1 MNHEY, CDR2 SVGAGI. The CDR3 sequence is 13 residues long. The CDR3 here is CASTNRETGELFF. CDR3 coding DNA: TGTGCCAGCACCAACAGGGAAACCGGGGAGCTGTTTTTT.

This chain uses TRBV19 with TRBJ2-1; 8 bases line up with TRBD1. Germline V gene data show CDR1 as LNHDA and CDR2 as SQIVND (reference sequence). This CDR3 is built from 15 residues. J lost 0 bases, V lost 10 bases, and 8 bases had no gene match. As DNA, the CDR3 is TGTGCCACACAGGGGGGCGGGAACTCCTACAATGAGCAGTTCTTC. It specifies CATQGGGNSYNEQFF.

V gene TRBV11-2 combines with J gene TRBJ2-7; 9 nucleotides align to TRBD1. The CDR3 runs 15 residues. The V and J ends lost 1 base and 4 bases, in that order; junction bases with no gene match: 5. Germline CDR1 reads SGHAT; CDR2 reads FQNNGV. The CDR3, as DNA: TGTGCCAGCAGCTTAGGTGGGACAGGGAGGTACGAGCAGTACTTC. Translated, it gives CASSLGGTGRYEQYF.

The chain joins TRBV9 to TRBJ2-2; D is perhaps TRBD2 (7 bases). This CDR3 has 15 amino acids. V was cut by 0 bases and J by 3 bases, with 9 bases left in between. From germline, CDR1 is SGDLS and CDR2 YYNGEE. The CDR3 coding sequence is TGTGCCAGCAGCGTAGAGGGGGGGTACACCGGGGAGCTGTTTTTT. It yields the protein CASSVEGGYTGELFF.

The V and J genes are TRBV18 and TRBJ1-2, with D perhaps matching TRBD1 (6 bases). The CDR3 is made up of 13 amino acids. From germline, CDR1 is KGHSH and CDR2 LQKENI. V gave up 3 bases and J gave up 2 bases, with 7 bases separating them. The CDR3 DNA is TGTGCCAGCTCACCGGACAGCAACTATGGCTACACCTTC. It specifies CASSPDSNYGYTF.

This rearrangement joins TRBV29-1 to TRBJ2-7; TRBD2 aligns across 12 bases. The length of the CDR3 is 14 residues. Germline trimming cut 3 bases from V and 2 bases from J; bases unmatched to any gene: 2. CDR1 SQVTM and CDR2 ANQGSEA come from the germline V gene. The CDR3: CSVETSGGTYEQYF. In DNA form, the CDR3 reads TGCAGCGTTGAGACTAGCGGGGGAACCTACGAGCAGTACTTC.